The rows below give T cell receptor beta chains drawn from one sample of a study of T cells after posttransplantation cyclophosphamide. Data came from immunoSEQ multiplex PCR; TCRdb stores just in-frame clones and leaves some out. The repertoire consists of over 25,000 clones, none detected only once. The sequenced sample consisted of PBMCs. Receptor source: a man aged 50 to 60 in good health, CMV-negative, and a related stem cell transplant donor. The CDR3 runs from the conserved cysteine through the conserved F or W. A D gene is named only where the DNA matches it firmly. A clone size is listed for some rows: how often the clone was seen (once, few, many), or a class if it is expanded.

abundance: many
j_gene: TRBJ2-3
d_gene: -
v_gene: TRBV19
CDR3aa: CASSGRVTDTQYF
CDR3nt: TGTGCCAGTAGCGGGCGGGTCACAGATACGCAGTATTTT

abundance: many
j_gene: TRBJ2-7
d_gene: -
v_gene: TRBV7-5
CDR3aa: CVRSPPGTSESYEQYF
CDR3nt: TGTGTCAGAAGCCCCCCAGGGACATCAGAATCCTACGAGCAGTACTTC

abundance: -
j_gene: TRBJ1-6
d_gene: -
v_gene: TRBV5-1
CDR3aa: CASSPREGSGSPLHF
CDR3nt: TGCGCCAGCAGCCCCCGGGAGGGTTCGGGTTCACCCCTCCACTTT

abundance: medium-sized
j_gene: TRBJ1-5
d_gene: -
v_gene: TRBV19
CDR3aa: CASSDQGNNQPQHF
CDR3nt: TGTGCCAGTAGTGATCAGGGTAACAATCAGCCCCAGCATTTT

abundance: few
j_gene: TRBJ2-7
d_gene: -
v_gene: TRBV11-3
CDR3aa: CASSLAGRGYEQYF
CDR3nt: TGTGCCAGCAGCTTAGCTGGCAGGGGTTACGAGCAGTACTTC

abundance: many
j_gene: TRBJ2-1
d_gene: -
v_gene: TRBV7-3
CDR3aa: CASSPVTGNEQFF
CDR3nt: TGTGCCAGCAGCCCTGTGACAGGAAATGAGCAGTTCTTC

abundance: many
j_gene: TRBJ1-2
d_gene: TRBD1
v_gene: TRBV4-1
CDR3aa: CASSQDPQGATGYTF
CDR3nt: TGCGCCAGCAGCCAAGATCCACAGGGGGCGACTGGCTACACCTTC

abundance: many
j_gene: TRBJ2-7
d_gene: TRBD1
v_gene: TRBV7-3
CDR3aa: CASSLKGAGTASPYEQYF
CDR3nt: TGTGCCAGCAGCTTAAAGGGGGCCGGGACAGCGTCCCCCTACGAGCAGTACTTC

abundance: many
j_gene: TRBJ2-2
d_gene: TRBD2
v_gene: TRBV7-6
CDR3aa: CASSLGQGGDTGELFF
CDR3nt: TGTGCCAGCAGCTTAGGGCAGGGAGGGGACACCGGGGAGCTGTTTTTT

abundance: many
j_gene: TRBJ2-3
d_gene: TRBD2
v_gene: TRBV5-1
CDR3aa: CASSKGLATEDTQYF
CDR3nt: TGCGCCAGCAGCAAAGGACTAGCTACGGAAGATACGCAGTATTTT

abundance: few
j_gene: TRBJ2-7
d_gene: TRBD1
v_gene: TRBV5-1
CDR3aa: CASSLGMPGGPYEQYF
CDR3nt: TGCGCCAGCAGCTTGGGTATGCCAGGGGGTCCCTACGAGCAGTACTTC

abundance: many
j_gene: TRBJ2-3
d_gene: -
v_gene: TRBV4-1
CDR3aa: CASSQGLRGHTTSTQYF
CDR3nt: TGCGCCAGCAGCCAAGGTTTGCGAGGCCACACCACAAGTACGCAGTATTTT

abundance: many
j_gene: TRBJ1-2
d_gene: TRBD1
v_gene: TRBV19
CDR3aa: CACRDRDHAGIPNYGYTF
CDR3nt: TGTGCCTGCCGGGACAGGGATCATGCTGGTATCCCAAACTATGGCTACACCTTC

abundance: -
j_gene: TRBJ2-7
d_gene: TRBD2
v_gene: TRBV27
CDR3aa: CASSLEREGEQYF
CDR3nt: TGTGCCAGCAGTTTGGAGCGGGAGGGCGAGCAGTACTTC

abundance: many
j_gene: TRBJ2-3
d_gene: TRBD1
v_gene: TRBV6-1
CDR3aa: CASSEAQGDGADTQYF
CDR3nt: TGTGCCAGCAGTGAAGCGCAGGGGGATGGGGCAGATACGCAGTATTTT

abundance: many
j_gene: TRBJ2-7
d_gene: TRBD1
v_gene: TRBV6-1
CDR3aa: CASRGTGVMDEQYF
CDR3nt: TGTGCCAGCAGAGGGACAGGGGTAATGGACGAGCAGTACTTC

abundance: many
j_gene: TRBJ1-4
d_gene: TRBD1
v_gene: TRBV30
CDR3aa: CAWRWPETGRLFF
CDR3nt: TGTGCCTGGAGATGGCCCGAGACAGGGAGACTGTTTTTT

abundance: many
j_gene: TRBJ1-5
d_gene: -
v_gene: TRBV7-9
CDR3aa: CASSSGDHSNQPQHF
CDR3nt: TGTGCCAGCAGCTCGGGGGATCATAGCAATCAGCCCCAGCATTTT